This T cell receptor beta chain was sequenced in a study of radiotherapy plus CTLA-4 blockade in lung cancer. Note on this clone: As yet, its antigen is unknown.

The germline gives CDR1 SQVTM, CDR2 ANQGSEA. The CDR3 totals 12 residues. V lost 3 bases, J lost 6 bases, and 1 base stayed unmatched. Clones were sequenced by immunoSEQ multiplex PCR, and TCRdb holds only the in-frame ones, with some missing. The sample consists of roughly 88,000 clones, roughly 80% of them appearing once. Patients in the study, people with chemo-refractory metastatic non-small-cell lung cancer, received focal radiation plus ipilimumab CTLA-4 blockade. Study observations and caveats: Best predicting response, reportedly, were early blood T cell clone dynamics, with interferon-beta. Expansion of tumor-derived TCR clones was observed in blood after radiotherapy plus ipilimumab.

V is TRBV29-1 and J is TRBJ1-1; 10 bases match TRBD1. The clonotype was recovered from a human donor with non-small cell lung cancer who had stable disease on radiotherapy plus ipilimumab. The sample consisted of peripheral blood, taken from a patient treated with radiotherapy plus ipilimumab. The CDR3 sequence is CSVDGTGAEAFF. The CDR3 nucleotides are TGCAGCGTTGATGGGACAGGGGCTGAAGCTTTCTTT.